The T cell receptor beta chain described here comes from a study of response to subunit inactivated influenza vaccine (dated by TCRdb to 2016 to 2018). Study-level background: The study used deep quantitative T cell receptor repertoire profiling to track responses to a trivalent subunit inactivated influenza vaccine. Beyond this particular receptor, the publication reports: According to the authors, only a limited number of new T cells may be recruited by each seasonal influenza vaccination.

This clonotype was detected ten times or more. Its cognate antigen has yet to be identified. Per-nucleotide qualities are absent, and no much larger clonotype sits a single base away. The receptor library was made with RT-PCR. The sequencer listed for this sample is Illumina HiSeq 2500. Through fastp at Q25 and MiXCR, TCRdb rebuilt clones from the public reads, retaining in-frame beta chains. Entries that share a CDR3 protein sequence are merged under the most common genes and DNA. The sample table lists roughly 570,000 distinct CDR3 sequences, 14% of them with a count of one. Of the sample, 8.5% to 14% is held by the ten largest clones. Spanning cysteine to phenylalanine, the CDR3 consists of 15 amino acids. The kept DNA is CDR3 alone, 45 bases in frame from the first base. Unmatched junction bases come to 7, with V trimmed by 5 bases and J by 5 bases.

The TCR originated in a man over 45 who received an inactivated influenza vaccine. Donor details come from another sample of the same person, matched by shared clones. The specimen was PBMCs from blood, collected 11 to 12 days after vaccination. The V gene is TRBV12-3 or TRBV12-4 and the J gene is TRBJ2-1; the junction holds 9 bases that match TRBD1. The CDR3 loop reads CASSPRQGGNNEQFF. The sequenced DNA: TGTGCCAGCAGTCCTCGACAGGGGGGGAACAATGAGCAGTTCTTC.